The rows below give T cell receptor beta chains drawn from one sample of a study of OX40 agonist ivuxolimab in advanced cancers. Method: immunoSEQ multiplex PCR; TCRdb's copy keeps in-frame clones and lacks some. The sample yields about 110,000 clones, about 92% seen once. This specimen was CD4+ or CD8+ T cells sorted from blood, taken in a trial of the OX40 agonist ivuxolimab. The source of these receptors is an adult with an advanced solid tumor such as melanoma, head and neck, liver or kidney cancer. Each CDR3 is given with its conserved first and last residue. The order of the fields is CDR3 protein, CDR3 DNA, V gene, J gene, clone size, D gene. D genes are given only for firm matches. Rows may omit the clone size; those that give it use once, few, many or a size class.

cdr3_aa: CASSLGQNTGELFF; cdr3_nt: TGTGCCAGCAGCTTGGGACAGAACACCGGGGAGCTGTTTTTT; v_call: TRBV5-5; j_call: TRBJ2-2; clone_size: -; d_call: -
cdr3_aa: CASSLRDSGNTIYF; cdr3_nt: TGTGCCAGCAGCTTAAGAGACAGTGGAAACACCATATATTTT; v_call: TRBV7-8; j_call: TRBJ1-3; clone_size: -; d_call: -
cdr3_aa: CASRLGTSAGEQYF; cdr3_nt: TGTGCCAGCAGACTCGGGACTAGCGCTGGCGAGCAGTACTTC; v_call: TRBV27; j_call: TRBJ2-7; clone_size: few; d_call: TRBD2
cdr3_aa: CAWSPQGVNYGYTF; cdr3_nt: TGTGCCTGGAGCCCCCAAGGGGTGAACTATGGCTACACCTTC; v_call: TRBV30; j_call: TRBJ1-2; clone_size: -; d_call: -
cdr3_aa: CSVEEASGSREQYF; cdr3_nt: TGCAGCGTTGAAGAGGCCAGCGGGAGTAGGGAGCAGTACTTC; v_call: TRBV29-1; j_call: TRBJ2-7; clone_size: -; d_call: TRBD2
cdr3_aa: CASSSVTGLGSYNEQFF; cdr3_nt: TGTGCCAGCAGTTCGGTGACAGGGCTCGGCTCCTACAATGAGCAGTTCTTC; v_call: TRBV28; j_call: TRBJ2-1; clone_size: once; d_call: TRBD1
cdr3_aa: CASSFSDYGEYEQFF; cdr3_nt: TGTGCCAGCAGTTTCTCGGACTACGGGGAGTATGAGCAGTTCTTC; v_call: TRBV27; j_call: TRBJ2-1; clone_size: -; d_call: -
cdr3_aa: CAIGEGERGDPYEQYF; cdr3_nt: TGTGCCATCGGGGAAGGGGAGCGGGGGGATCCCTACGAGCAGTACTTC; v_call: TRBV10-3; j_call: TRBJ2-7; clone_size: -; d_call: TRBD2
cdr3_aa: CASSFLPDSGTGGKQFF; cdr3_nt: TGTGCCAGCAGCTTCCTCCCAGATAGCGGTACTGGGGGGAAGCAGTTCTTC; v_call: TRBV7-8; j_call: TRBJ2-1; clone_size: -; d_call: -
cdr3_aa: CSVDLRGETQYF; cdr3_nt: TGCAGCGTTGATCTTAGAGGAGAGACCCAGTACTTC; v_call: TRBV29-1; j_call: TRBJ2-5; clone_size: once; d_call: -
cdr3_aa: CAISPGGSGKETQYF; cdr3_nt: TGTGCCATCAGCCCCGGGGGGAGCGGGAAAGAGACCCAGTACTTC; v_call: TRBV10-3; j_call: TRBJ2-5; clone_size: once; d_call: TRBD2
cdr3_aa: CAWSVGGTGRYEQYF; cdr3_nt: TGTGCCTGGAGTGTCGGCGGGACAGGGAGGTACGAGCAGTACTTC; v_call: TRBV30; j_call: TRBJ2-7; clone_size: once; d_call: TRBD1
cdr3_aa: CATSREGTIYEQYF; cdr3_nt: TGTGCCACCAGCAGAGAAGGGACTATCTACGAGCAGTACTTC; v_call: TRBV15; j_call: TRBJ2-7; clone_size: once; d_call: TRBD2
cdr3_aa: CASSLDAGVSYEQYF; cdr3_nt: TGTGCCAGCAGCTTGGACGCGGGGGTCTCCTACGAGCAGTACTTC; v_call: TRBV5-6; j_call: TRBJ2-7; clone_size: -; d_call: TRBD2
cdr3_aa: CAINRDSRDTQYF; cdr3_nt: TGTGCCATAAACCGGGACTCTCGGGATACGCAGTATTTT; v_call: TRBV10-3; j_call: TRBJ2-3; clone_size: once; d_call: -
cdr3_aa: CASSHRQGAEQYF; cdr3_nt: TGTGCCAGCAGTCACCGACAGGGTGCCGAGCAGTACTTC; v_call: TRBV6-5; j_call: TRBJ2-7; clone_size: -; d_call: TRBD1
cdr3_aa: CASSTTGRNQPQHF; cdr3_nt: TGTGCCAGCAGTACAACAGGGAGAAATCAGCCCCAGCATTTT; v_call: TRBV2; j_call: TRBJ1-5; clone_size: once; d_call: -
cdr3_aa: CASSRRGHGYTF; cdr3_nt: TGTGCCAGCAGCCGGAGGGGTCATGGCTACACCTTC; v_call: TRBV5-6; j_call: TRBJ1-2; clone_size: -; d_call: -
cdr3_aa: CAWSVSRRDTQYF; cdr3_nt: TGTGCCTGGAGTGTATCCCGCCGAGATACGCAGTATTTT; v_call: TRBV30; j_call: TRBJ2-3; clone_size: -; d_call: -
cdr3_aa: CASSQGLANNEKLFF; cdr3_nt: TGTGCCAGCAGCCAAGGGTTAGCAAATAATGAAAAACTGTTTTTT; v_call: TRBV4-2; j_call: TRBJ1-4; clone_size: -; d_call: -
cdr3_aa: CAIIASMNTEAFF; cdr3_nt: TGTGCCATCATCGCCAGTATGAACACTGAAGCTTTCTTT; v_call: TRBV7-9; j_call: TRBJ1-1; clone_size: once; d_call: -
cdr3_aa: CASSLTSGSSYEQYF; cdr3_nt: TGTGCCAGCAGCTTAACCTCAGGGAGTTCCTACGAGCAGTACTTC; v_call: TRBV7-3; j_call: TRBJ2-7; clone_size: -; d_call: -
cdr3_aa: CASSRLSGRYVDEQYF; cdr3_nt: TGCGCCAGCAGCCGACTAAGCGGGAGGTACGTCGACGAGCAGTATTTT; v_call: TRBV4-1; j_call: TRBJ2-3; clone_size: -; d_call: TRBD2
cdr3_aa: CASSQDLNTEAFF; cdr3_nt: TGCGCCAGCAGCCAAGATCTGAACACTGAAGCTTTCTTT; v_call: TRBV4-1; j_call: TRBJ1-1; clone_size: once; d_call: -
cdr3_aa: CASSLRSGPGGDNEQFF; cdr3_nt: TGTGCCAGCAGTCTTAGAAGCGGGCCTGGGGGGGACAATGAGCAGTTCTTC; v_call: TRBV7-2; j_call: TRBJ2-1; clone_size: -; d_call: TRBD2
cdr3_aa: CASSSSGGAYNEQFF; cdr3_nt: TGTGCCAGCAGCTCTAGCGGAGGAGCCTACAATGAGCAGTTCTTC; v_call: TRBV28; j_call: TRBJ2-1; clone_size: -; d_call: TRBD2
cdr3_aa: CASSGGGVYGYTF; cdr3_nt: TGTGCCAGCAGTGGAGGGGGAGTCTATGGCTACACCTTC; v_call: TRBV6-6; j_call: TRBJ1-2; clone_size: -; d_call: -
cdr3_aa: CASSLVGLAGDNEQFF; cdr3_nt: TGTGCCAGCAGCTTAGTTGGACTAGCGGGAGACAATGAGCAGTTCTTC; v_call: TRBV7-9; j_call: TRBJ2-1; clone_size: many; d_call: TRBD2
cdr3_aa: CASSLFSGQGAYGYTF; cdr3_nt: TGCGCCAGCAGCTTGTTCTCGGGACAGGGGGCATATGGCTACACCTTC; v_call: TRBV5-1; j_call: TRBJ1-2; clone_size: -; d_call: TRBD1
cdr3_aa: CASSTDNTGELFF; cdr3_nt: TGCGCCAGCAGCACGGATAACACCGGGGAGCTGTTTTTT; v_call: TRBV4-3; j_call: TRBJ2-2; clone_size: few; d_call: -
cdr3_aa: CATKPGQGARETQYF; cdr3_nt: TGTGCCACCAAACCGGGACAGGGGGCCAGAGAGACCCAGTACTTC; v_call: TRBV6-1; j_call: TRBJ2-5; clone_size: -; d_call: TRBD1
cdr3_aa: CASSYIQGADGYTF; cdr3_nt: TGTGCCAGCAGTTACATACAGGGGGCGGACGGCTACACCTTC; v_call: TRBV6-6; j_call: TRBJ1-2; clone_size: few; d_call: TRBD1
cdr3_aa: CASSTRTAGANYGYTF; cdr3_nt: TGTGCCAGTAGTACTAGGACGGCAGGGGCTAACTATGGCTACACCTTC; v_call: TRBV19; j_call: TRBJ1-2; clone_size: -; d_call: -
cdr3_aa: CASSVAAVPFTDTQYF; cdr3_nt: TGTGCCAGCAGCGTAGCGGCGGTGCCTTTCACAGATACGCAGTATTTT; v_call: TRBV9; j_call: TRBJ2-3; clone_size: -; d_call: -
cdr3_aa: CASSSGTGTYNEQFF; cdr3_nt: TGTGCCAGCAGCTCGGGGACAGGGACCTACAATGAGCAGTTCTTC; v_call: TRBV5-6; j_call: TRBJ2-1; clone_size: few; d_call: TRBD1
cdr3_aa: CASSLAARDEAFF; cdr3_nt: TGTGCCAGCAGCTTAGCGGCCAGGGATGAAGCTTTCTTT; v_call: TRBV11-3; j_call: TRBJ1-1; clone_size: -; d_call: -
cdr3_aa: CASSLTVRTKNTEAFF; cdr3_nt: TGTGCCAGCAGCTTGACAGTAAGAACGAAGAACACTGAAGCTTTCTTT; v_call: TRBV5-6; j_call: TRBJ1-1; clone_size: -; d_call: -
cdr3_aa: CASSSPGNTGELFF; cdr3_nt: TGTGCCAGCAGTTCCCCAGGGAACACCGGGGAGCTGTTTTTT; v_call: TRBV28; j_call: TRBJ2-2; clone_size: once; d_call: -
cdr3_aa: CASNGISTEAFF; cdr3_nt: TGTGCCAGCAATGGGATTTCCACTGAAGCTTTCTTT; v_call: TRBV6-5; j_call: TRBJ1-1; clone_size: -; d_call: -
cdr3_aa: CASSNRLAGGIGELFF; cdr3_nt: TGTGCCAGCAGCAACCGACTAGCGGGAGGAATCGGGGAGCTGTTTTTT; v_call: TRBV9; j_call: TRBJ2-2; clone_size: -; d_call: TRBD2
cdr3_aa: CASSNRGGNTEAFF; cdr3_nt: TGTGCCAGCTCAAACAGGGGGGGGAACACTGAAGCTTTCTTT; v_call: TRBV18; j_call: TRBJ1-1; clone_size: -; d_call: TRBD1
cdr3_aa: CASSLDRTEETQYF; cdr3_nt: TGTGCCAGCAGCCTGGACAGGACTGAAGAGACCCAGTACTTC; v_call: TRBV5-4; j_call: TRBJ2-5; clone_size: -; d_call: TRBD1
cdr3_aa: CASRGGYGANVLTF; cdr3_nt: TGTGCCAGCAGGGGAGGGTATGGGGCCAACGTCCTGACTTTC; v_call: TRBV7-3; j_call: TRBJ2-6; clone_size: -; d_call: TRBD2
cdr3_aa: CASSLYDGLNPYEQYF; cdr3_nt: TGTGCCAGCAGTTTATATGACGGACTTAACCCCTACGAGCAGTACTTC; v_call: TRBV28; j_call: TRBJ2-7; clone_size: -; d_call: -
cdr3_aa: CASSYGQVIYNEQFF; cdr3_nt: TGTGCCAGCAGTTACGGACAGGTGATCTACAATGAGCAGTTCTTC; v_call: TRBV6-5; j_call: TRBJ2-1; clone_size: -; d_call: TRBD1
cdr3_aa: CASSSGQGNSPLHF; cdr3_nt: TGTGCCAGCAGCTCGGGACAGGGGAATTCACCCCTCCACTTT; v_call: TRBV7-9; j_call: TRBJ1-6; clone_size: once; d_call: TRBD1
cdr3_aa: CASSYSWSDGELFF; cdr3_nt: TGTGCCAGCTCCTACTCGTGGTCGGACGGGGAGCTGTTTTTT; v_call: TRBV2; j_call: TRBJ2-2; clone_size: -; d_call: -
cdr3_aa: CAWSVLHEKLFF; cdr3_nt: TGTGCCTGGAGTGTACTCCATGAAAAACTGTTTTTT; v_call: TRBV30; j_call: TRBJ1-4; clone_size: once; d_call: -
cdr3_aa: CASSLLPGQGSGQFF; cdr3_nt: TGTGCCAGCAGCTTGTTACCGGGACAGGGATCCGGGCAGTTCTTC; v_call: TRBV5-6; j_call: TRBJ2-1; clone_size: -; d_call: TRBD1
cdr3_aa: CASSTTSGSINEQFF; cdr3_nt: TGTGCCAGTAGTACGACTAGCGGGAGTATCAATGAGCAGTTCTTC; v_call: TRBV19; j_call: TRBJ2-1; clone_size: -; d_call: TRBD2
cdr3_aa: CASSEAGTTGLDTQYF; cdr3_nt: TGTGCCAGCAGTGAAGCGGGTACAACGGGTTTGGATACGCAGTATTTT; v_call: TRBV25-1; j_call: TRBJ2-3; clone_size: -; d_call: -
cdr3_aa: CASGLPQQPQHF; cdr3_nt: TGTGCTAGTGGTTTACCTCAACAGCCCCAGCATTTT; v_call: TRBV12-5; j_call: TRBJ1-5; clone_size: -; d_call: -
cdr3_aa: CASSTSTVMNTEAFF; cdr3_nt: TGTGCCAGCAGCACATCGACAGTTATGAACACTGAAGCTTTCTTT; v_call: TRBV11-1; j_call: TRBJ1-1; clone_size: -; d_call: -
cdr3_aa: CASSPGLSAGQYF; cdr3_nt: TGTGCCAGCAGTCCCGGACTAAGCGCGGGGCAGTACTTC; v_call: TRBV28; j_call: TRBJ2-7; clone_size: -; d_call: -
cdr3_aa: CASPTGYSGSGANVLTF; cdr3_nt: TGTGCCAGCCCTACAGGGTATAGTGGCTCTGGGGCCAACGTCCTGACTTTC; v_call: TRBV27; j_call: TRBJ2-6; clone_size: -; d_call: -
cdr3_aa: CASTGGASEAFF; cdr3_nt: TGTGCCAGTACAGGGGGCGCATCTGAAGCTTTCTTT; v_call: TRBV6-1; j_call: TRBJ1-1; clone_size: -; d_call: TRBD1
cdr3_aa: CASSLESGGIEKLFF; cdr3_nt: TGTGCCAGCAGTTTGGAGTCAGGGGGGATTGAAAAACTGTTTTTT; v_call: TRBV28; j_call: TRBJ1-4; clone_size: once; d_call: TRBD1
cdr3_aa: CASRGGTLGDSEQFF; cdr3_nt: TGCGCCAGCAGGGGTGGGACTTTAGGAGATAGTGAGCAGTTCTTC; v_call: TRBV5-1; j_call: TRBJ2-1; clone_size: -; d_call: -
cdr3_aa: CASIPLTGVKAGELFF; cdr3_nt: TGTGCCAGCATCCCGCTGACGGGAGTGAAGGCCGGGGAGCTGTTTTTT; v_call: TRBV7-9; j_call: TRBJ2-2; clone_size: -; d_call: -